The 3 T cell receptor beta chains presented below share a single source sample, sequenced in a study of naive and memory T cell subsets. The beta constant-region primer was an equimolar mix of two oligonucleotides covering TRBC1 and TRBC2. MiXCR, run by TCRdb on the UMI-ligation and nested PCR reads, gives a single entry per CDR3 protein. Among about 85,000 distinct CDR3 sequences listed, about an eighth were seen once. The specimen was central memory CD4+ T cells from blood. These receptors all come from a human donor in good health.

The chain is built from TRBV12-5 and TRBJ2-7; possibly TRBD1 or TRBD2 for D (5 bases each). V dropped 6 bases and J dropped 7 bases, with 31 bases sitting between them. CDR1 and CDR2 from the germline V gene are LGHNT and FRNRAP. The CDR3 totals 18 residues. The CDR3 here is CASGDRTSTGTRRGEQYF. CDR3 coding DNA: TGTGCTAGTGGGGATCGGACAAGCACCGGTACTCGCCGAGGGGAGCAGTACTTC.

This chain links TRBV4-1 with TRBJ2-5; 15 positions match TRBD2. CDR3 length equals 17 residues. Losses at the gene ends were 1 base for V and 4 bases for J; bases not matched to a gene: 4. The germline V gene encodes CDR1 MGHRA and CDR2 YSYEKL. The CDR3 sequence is CASSQGGTSGRSETQYF. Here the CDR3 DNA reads TGCGCCAGCAGCCAAGGGGGGACTAGCGGGAGGTCAGAGACCCAGTACTTC.

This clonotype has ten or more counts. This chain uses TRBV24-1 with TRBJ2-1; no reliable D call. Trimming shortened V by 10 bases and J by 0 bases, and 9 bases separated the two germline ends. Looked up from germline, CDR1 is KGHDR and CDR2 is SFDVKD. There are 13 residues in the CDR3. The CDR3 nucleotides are TGTGCCACGGCAGGAAGCTCCTACAATGAGCAGTTCTTC. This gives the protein CATAGSSYNEQFF.